This TCR beta chain was recovered during a study of identical twins. This clonotype appeared a few times. In TCRdb, the 5' RACE reads were re-called with MiXCR into one record per CDR3 protein. The sample carries over 550,000 distinct CDR3 sequences, roughly 6.6% recorded once. This CDR3 region has 16 residues. Unmatched junction bases numbered 8, after V lost 2 bases and J lost 6 bases. Germline V lookup: CDR1 MDHEN, CDR2 SYDVKM. A further study also used this sample, focusing on yellow fever vaccine responses in identical twins.

The sample was PBMCs. The chain uses TRBV28 and TRBJ2-1; 9 bases are a match to TRBD2. The source is a woman younger than 35 in good health. The CDR3 is CASSLIGTSPFNEQFF. CDR3 DNA sequence: TGTGCCAGCAGTTTAATTGGGACTAGCCCCTTCAATGAGCAGTTCTTC.